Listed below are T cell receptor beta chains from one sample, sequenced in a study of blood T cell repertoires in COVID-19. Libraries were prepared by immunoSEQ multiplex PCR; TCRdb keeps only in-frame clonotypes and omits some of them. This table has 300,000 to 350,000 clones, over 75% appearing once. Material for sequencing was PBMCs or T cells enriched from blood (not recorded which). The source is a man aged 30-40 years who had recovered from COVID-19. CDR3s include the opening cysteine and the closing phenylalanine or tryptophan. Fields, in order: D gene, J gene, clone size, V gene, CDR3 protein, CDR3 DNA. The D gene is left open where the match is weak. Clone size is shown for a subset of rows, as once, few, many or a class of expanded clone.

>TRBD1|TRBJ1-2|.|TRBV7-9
CASSLDRGAAYGYTF
TGTGCCAGCAGCTTAGACAGGGGGGCGGCCTATGGCTACACCTTC
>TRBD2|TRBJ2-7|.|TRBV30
CAWSVQEAGPGYF
TGTGCCTGGAGTGTACAGGAAGCGGGGCCGGGGTACTTC
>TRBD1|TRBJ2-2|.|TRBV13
CASSRQGAGELFF
TGTGCCAGCAGCCGACAGGGGGCCGGGGAGCTGTTTTTT
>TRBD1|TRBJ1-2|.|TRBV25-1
CASGTGGAYGYTF
TGTGCCAGCGGAACAGGGGGCGCGTATGGCTACACCTTC
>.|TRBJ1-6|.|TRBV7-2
CASSFLGLQNSPLHF
TGTGCCAGCAGCTTTCTAGGCCTTCAGAATTCACCCCTCCACTTT
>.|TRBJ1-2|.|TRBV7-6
CASSLETGINYGYTF
TGTGCCAGCAGCTTAGAAACAGGGATTAACTATGGCTACACCTTC
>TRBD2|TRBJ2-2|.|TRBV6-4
CASSASGGATGELFF
TGTGCCAGCAGTGCTAGCGGGGGGGCCACCGGGGAGCTGTTTTTT
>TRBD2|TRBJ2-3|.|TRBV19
CASSTQAGAATDTQYF
TGTGCCAGTAGTACCCAAGCGGGGGCCGCCACAGATACGCAGTATTTT
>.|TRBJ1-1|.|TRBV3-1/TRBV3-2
CASSQAVNTEAFF
TGTGCCAGCAGCCAAGCGGTGAACACTGAAGCTTTCTTT
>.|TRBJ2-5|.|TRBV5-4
CASSPDSPSAETQYF
TGTGCCAGCAGCCCGGACAGCCCCAGTGCAGAGACCCAGTACTTC
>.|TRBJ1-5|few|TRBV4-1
CASSQGSPRGQPQHF
TGCGCCAGCAGCCAAGGTTCCCCTCGGGGGCAGCCCCAGCATTTT
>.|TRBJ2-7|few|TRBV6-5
CASTSSGTGPYEQYF
TGTGCCAGCACCTCCTCGGGGACTGGACCCTACGAGCAGTACTTC